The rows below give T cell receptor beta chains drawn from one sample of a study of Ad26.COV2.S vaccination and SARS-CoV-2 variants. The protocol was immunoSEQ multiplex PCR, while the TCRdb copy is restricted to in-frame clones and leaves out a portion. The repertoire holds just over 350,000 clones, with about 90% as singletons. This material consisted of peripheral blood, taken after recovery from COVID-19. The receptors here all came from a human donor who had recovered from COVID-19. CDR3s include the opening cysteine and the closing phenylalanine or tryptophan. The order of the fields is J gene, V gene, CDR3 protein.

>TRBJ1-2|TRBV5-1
CASSSSGLQGYTF
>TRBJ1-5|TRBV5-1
CASSLGPDRGSYSNQPQHF
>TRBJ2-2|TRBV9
CASSTTGELFF
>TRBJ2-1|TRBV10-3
CATNDMLGEQFF
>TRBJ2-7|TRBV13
CASSWGTSGASYEQYF
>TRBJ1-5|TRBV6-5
CASRFDNSNQPQHF
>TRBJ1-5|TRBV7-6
CASSAQGNVNQPQHF
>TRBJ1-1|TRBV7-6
CASSLGSQGAGEAFF
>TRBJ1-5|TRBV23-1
CASSQPGNQPQHF
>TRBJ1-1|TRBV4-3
CASSQGLGANPMNTEAFF
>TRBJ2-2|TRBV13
CASSTGWALANTGELFF
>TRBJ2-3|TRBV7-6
CASSPRRGGSADTQYF
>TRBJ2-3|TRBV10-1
CASSEVAGRQYF
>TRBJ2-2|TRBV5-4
CASSLDSGPTGELFF
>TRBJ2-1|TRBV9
CASSSPVYPKYNEQFF
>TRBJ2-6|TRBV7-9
CASSYDRGRFGANVLTF
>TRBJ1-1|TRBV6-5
CASSYSAGRNTEAFF
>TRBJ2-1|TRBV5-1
CASSGGGPSGEQFF
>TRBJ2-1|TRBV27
CASSSTGDEQFF
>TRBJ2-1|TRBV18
CASSPLSAVDYNEQFF
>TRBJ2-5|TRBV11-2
CASSSNRAQETQYF
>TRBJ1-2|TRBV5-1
CASSPTTEGYTF
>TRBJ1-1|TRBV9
CASSVGASEAFF
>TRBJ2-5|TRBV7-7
CASSLGVASGTQYF
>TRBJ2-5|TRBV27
CASSGRASGRETQYF
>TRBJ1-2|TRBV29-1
CSVGGTGSTYGYTF
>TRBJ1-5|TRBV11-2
CASSLDFGSNQPQHF
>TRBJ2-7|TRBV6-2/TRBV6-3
CASSYPTEGDSGVEQYF
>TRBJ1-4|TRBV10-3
CATSRDSTNEKLFF